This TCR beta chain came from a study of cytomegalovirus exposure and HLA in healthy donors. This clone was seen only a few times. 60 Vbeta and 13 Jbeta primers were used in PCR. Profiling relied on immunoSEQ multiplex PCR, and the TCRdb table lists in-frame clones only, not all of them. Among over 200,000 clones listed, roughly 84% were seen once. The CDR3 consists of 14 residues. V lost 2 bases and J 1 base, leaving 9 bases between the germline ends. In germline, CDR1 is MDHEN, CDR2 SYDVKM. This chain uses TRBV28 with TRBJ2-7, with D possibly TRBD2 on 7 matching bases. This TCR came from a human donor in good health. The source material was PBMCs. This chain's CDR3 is CASSLGGASYEQYF. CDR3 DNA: TGTGCCAGCAGTTTAGGGGGGGCTTCCTACGAGCAGTACTTC.